This TCR beta chain was found in a study of blood T cell repertoires in COVID-19. Study-wide context: Acute and convalescent COVID-19 specimens originated in the United States, Italy and Spain. T cells, B-cell-depleted T cells, or PBMCs supplied cDNA or gDNA.

CDR1 is SEHNR and CDR2 is FQNEAQ in the germline V gene (reference sequence). V shed 5 bases and J 4 bases; nucleotides not matched to a gene: 5. This CDR3 spans 16 amino acids. Clones were sequenced by immunoSEQ multiplex PCR, and TCRdb holds only the in-frame ones, with some missing. The sample lists 150,000 to 200,000 clones, 89% occurring once. Cohorts were assigned according to the clinical history that participants reported. Cohort 3 recovered donors had two negative PCRs, clearance, or symptom resolution. Sequencing used PBMCs or T cells enriched from blood (not recorded which). The chain has TRBV7-9 and TRBJ2-2, with 12 nucleotides matching TRBD2. The source of this sequence is a woman under 30 who had recovered from COVID-19. The CDR3 is CASSLGTSGFTGELFF. The CDR3 DNA sequence: TGTGCCAGCAGCCTGGGGACTAGCGGGTTCACCGGGGAGCTGTTTTTT.